Each of the 17 T cell receptor beta chains below was sequenced from the same sample in a study of regulatory T cells in long-lasting Graves disease. The time point here: newly diagnosed GD, antithyroid drugs for less than 3 months. Scientists built the TCR library using RNA that was extracted from PBMCs. Arm-PCR of CDR3 regions and iRepertoire HTBI primers were used to build TCR beta libraries. TCRdb used MiXCR to reprocess the multiplex PCR reads, holding one entry per CDR3 protein. This table has about 620,000 distinct CDR3 sequences, around 17% appearing once. These data were likewise used in another study, on T cells in Graves' hyperthyroidism and ophthalmopathy.

The source was peripheral blood mononuclear cells (PBMCs), collected at new diagnosis, from a patient treated with antithyroid drugs. These receptors originate from a woman in her 30s with Graves disease.

This clonotype was seen many times. The chain has TRBV12-3 or TRBV12-4 and TRBJ2-7; D is perhaps TRBD2 (5 bases). V was clipped by 8 bases and J by 2 bases, with 13 bases between them. The CDR3 is 13 residues long. DNA of the CDR3: TGTGCCAGCCTAAACCGGGGTACCTACGAGCAGTACTTC. Translation gives CASLNRGTYEQYF.

This clonotype occurred many times. The chain links TRBV7-9 to TRBJ1-1; D not certain. Germline lookup yields CDR1 SEHNR and CDR2 FQNEAQ (reference sequence). V lost 3 bases to trimming and J lost 0 bases, with 11 bases between them. The CDR3 is 15 residues long. In nucleotides, the CDR3 is TGTGCCAGCAGCTTTCTTGGACTCATGAACACTGAAGCTTTCTTT. This codes for CASSFLGLMNTEAFF.

This clonotype was observed at least ten times. The chain uses TRBV2 and TRBJ2-2; a weak D match, TRBD2 (6 bases). In germline, CDR1 is SNHLY, CDR2 FYNNEI. There are 19 residues in the CDR3. Trimming pared 0 bases from V and 3 bases from J, leaving 20 bases between. The CDR3: CASSEARGGWGWDTGELFF. The CDR3 DNA reads TGTGCCAGCAGTGAAGCGCGGGGAGGCTGGGGGTGGGACACCGGGGAGCTGTTTTTT.

This clonotype occurred many times. The V and J genes are TRBV2 and TRBJ1-1; TRBD1 matches at 11 bases. This CDR3 has 15 amino acids. After removal of 7 bases from V and 6 bases from J, the junction contained 10 bases not matched to a gene. CDR1 and CDR2 from the germline V gene are SNHLY and FYNNEI. CDR3 sequence reads: CASNLIPGQGAEAFF. CDR3 bases: TGTGCCAGCAACTTAATTCCGGGACAGGGGGCTGAAGCTTTCTTT.

This clonotype has ten or more counts. The chain recombines TRBV2 with TRBJ2-1, with a possible D match to TRBD2 (5 bases). The CDR3 consists of 11 residues. Germline CDR1 SNHLY, CDR2 FYNNEI. The V and J ends lost 7 bases and 8 bases respectively, with 9 bases between them. This CDR3 is CASTWEYEQFF. The CDR3 bases are TGTGCCAGCACTTGGGAGTATGAGCAGTTCTTC.

This clonotype was seen more than once but under ten times. The chain combines TRBV2 with TRBJ2-5; D uncertain. CDR3 length: 12 residues. V was clipped by 11 bases and J by 2 bases, with 12 bases between them. Germline V gene data show CDR1 as SNHLY and CDR2 as FYNNEI. The CDR3 coding sequence is TGTGCCGATGGGGTTCAGCAAGAGACCCAGTACTTC. This sequence encodes CADGVQQETQYF.

A word on this clonotype: A clone one base away is much larger, so this may be a read error. V gene TRBV6-5 combines with J gene TRBJ1-4; no firm D call. The CDR3 runs 14 residues. Germline V gene lookup returns CDR1 MNHEY and CDR2 SVGAGI. The CDR3 nucleotides are TGTGCCAGCAGTTACGGGAGTACTAATGAAAGACTGTTTTTT. Protein product: CASSYGSTNERLFF.

This clonotype was counted at least ten times. This rearrangement joins TRBV15 to TRBJ2-1, with 8 bases matching TRBD1. CDR3 length: 13 residues. J gave up 9 bases and V 7 bases, and 8 bases lay outside the gene matches. CDR1 and CDR2 from the germline V gene are LNHNV and YYDKDF (reference sequence). As DNA, the CDR3 is TGTGCCACCACTCCGCAGGGGGCGGGTGAGCAGTTCTTC. Translating it yields CATTPQGAGEQFF.

Notes on this clonotype: A much bigger clone sits one base away, suggesting this may be a read error. This chain connects TRBV7-9 to TRBJ2-7; D is perhaps TRBD1 (6 bases). The CDR3 has 15 residues. Germline CDR1 reads SEHNR; CDR2 reads FQNEAQ (reference sequence). The V and J ends lost 4 bases and 6 bases respectively, with 19 bases between them. The CDR3 reads CASSSDHIQDSEQYF. CDR3 DNA: TGTGCCAGCAGCTCCGATCATATACAGGACAGCGAGCAGTACTTC.

This clonotype came up many times. The rearrangement uses TRBV12-3 or TRBV12-4 and TRBJ1-5; 10 bases line up with TRBD1. This CDR3 is 16 amino acids long. With 8 bases clipped from V and 0 bases from J, the junction kept 7 bases outside the gene matches. CDR3 in amino acids: CASSGQGTTSNQPQHF. The CDR3 nucleotides are TGTGCCAGCTCGGGACAGGGGACAACTAGCAATCAGCCCCAGCATTTT.

This clonotype was recorded a few times. V is TRBV7-9 and J is TRBJ2-7, with 8 nucleotides matching TRBD2. The germline gives CDR1 SEHNR, CDR2 FQNEAQ (reference sequence). With V trimmed by 5 bases and J by 2 bases, 5 bases remained unmatched. The CDR3 runs 14 residues. CDR3 amino acids: CASSRTAGAYEQYF. In nucleotides, the CDR3 is TGTGCCAGCAGCCGAACAGCGGGAGCCTACGAGCAGTACTTC.

The V and J genes are TRBV3-1 and TRBJ2-1, with a tentative D call TRBD1 (5 bases). The J call could be wrong; TRBJ2-3 is a better fit for the DNA end. The CDR3 is 16 amino acids. The germline CDR1 and CDR2 sequences are LGHDT and YNNKEL (reference sequence). The CDR3 loop is CASSQWGSAPPDTQYF. The CDR3 nucleotides are TGTGCCAGCAGCCAATGGGGCAGCGCTCCACCAGATACGCAGTATTTT.

This clonotype has a count of ten or more. The V gene is TRBV30, the J gene TRBJ1-1; TRBD1 matches at 10 bases. CDR3 size: 12 residues. V lost 5 bases, J lost 6 bases, and 3 bases stayed unmatched. Germline CDR1 GTSNPN, CDR2 SVGIG (reference sequence). In DNA, the CDR3 is TGTGCCTGGGACAGGGGGCACCCTGAAGCTTTCTTT. It yields the protein CAWDRGHPEAFF.

The chain employs TRBV24-1 and TRBJ2-3; 9 nucleotides match TRBD1. The V gene's germline CDR1 is KGHDR and CDR2 SFDVKD. CDR3 size: 16 residues. V shed 1 base and J 1 base; nucleotides not matched to a gene: 2. The CDR3 nucleotides read TGTGCCACCAGTGATTTATGGGACAGGGGCACAGATACGCAGTATTTT. This codes for CATSDLWDRGTDTQYF.

This clonotype showed up many times. CDR3 amino acids: CASSLPTSLAGLTDTQYF. The CDR3 coding sequence is TGTGCCAGCAGTTTACCGACCTCCCTAGCGGGGCTCACAGATACGCAGTATTTT. J is TRBJ2-3 and V is TRBV28, with TRBD2 matching over 9 bases. Per germline, CDR1 MDHEN and CDR2 SYDVKM. V dropped 2 bases and J dropped 2; count of bases not matched to a gene: 11. The CDR3 has 18 amino acids.

This chain uses TRBV19 with TRBJ1-5; D not certain. V shed 3 bases and J shed 6 bases, with 9 bases lying between them. CDR3 length: 13 residues. CDR1 LNHDA and CDR2 SQIVND come from the germline V gene (reference sequence). The CDR3 reads CASSIGVSQPQHF. In DNA, the CDR3 is TGTGCCAGTAGTATTGGGGTCTCTCAGCCCCAGCATTTT.

This clonotype was counted ten times or more. The chain combines TRBV29-1 with TRBJ1-2; D is unclear. V was pared by 5 bases and J by 8 bases, with 12 bases between. The CDR3 has 11 residues. Looked up from germline, CDR1 is SQVTM and CDR2 is ANQGSEA. CDR3 in DNA: TGCAGCGTTCAGTCGGCCCGCGGCTACACCTTC. Translation: CSVQSARGYTF.